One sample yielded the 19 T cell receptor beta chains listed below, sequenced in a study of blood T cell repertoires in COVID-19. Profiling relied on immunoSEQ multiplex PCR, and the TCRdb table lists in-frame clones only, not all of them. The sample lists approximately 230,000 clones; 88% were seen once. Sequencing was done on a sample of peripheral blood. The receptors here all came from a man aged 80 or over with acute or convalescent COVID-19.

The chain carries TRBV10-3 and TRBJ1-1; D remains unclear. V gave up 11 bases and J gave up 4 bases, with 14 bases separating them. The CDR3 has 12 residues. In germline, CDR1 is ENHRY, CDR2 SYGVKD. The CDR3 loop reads CAVLREGTEAFF. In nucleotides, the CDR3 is TGTGCCGTCCTTAGGGAGGGCACTGAAGCTTTCTTT.

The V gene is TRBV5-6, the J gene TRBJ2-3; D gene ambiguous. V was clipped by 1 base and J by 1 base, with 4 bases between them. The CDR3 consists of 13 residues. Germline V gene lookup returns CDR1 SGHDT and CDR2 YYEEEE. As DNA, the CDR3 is TGTGCCAGCAGCTTGCCAGGCACAGATACGCAGTATTTT. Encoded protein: CASSLPGTDTQYF.

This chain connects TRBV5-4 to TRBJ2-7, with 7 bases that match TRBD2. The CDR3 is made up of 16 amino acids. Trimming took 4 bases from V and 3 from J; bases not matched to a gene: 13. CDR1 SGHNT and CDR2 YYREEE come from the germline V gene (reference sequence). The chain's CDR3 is CASSPGGGPGVYEQYF. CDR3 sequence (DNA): TGTGCCAGCAGCCCGGGGGGTGGGCCGGGGGTCTACGAGCAGTACTTC.

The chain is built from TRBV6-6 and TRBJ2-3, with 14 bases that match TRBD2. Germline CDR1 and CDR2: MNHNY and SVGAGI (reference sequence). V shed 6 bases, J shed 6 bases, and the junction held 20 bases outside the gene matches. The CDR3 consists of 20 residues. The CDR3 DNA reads TGTGCCAGCAGCTACCTTCCTGGACTAGCGGGAGGCTCGGGACCGGATACGCAGTATTTT. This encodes CASSYLPGLAGGSGPDTQYF.

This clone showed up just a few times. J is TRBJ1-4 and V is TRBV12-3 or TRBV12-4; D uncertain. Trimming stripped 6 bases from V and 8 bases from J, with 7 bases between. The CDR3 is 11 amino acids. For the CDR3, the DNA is TGTGCCAGCAGACGCGGGGAAAAACTGTTTTTT. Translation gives CASRRGEKLFF.

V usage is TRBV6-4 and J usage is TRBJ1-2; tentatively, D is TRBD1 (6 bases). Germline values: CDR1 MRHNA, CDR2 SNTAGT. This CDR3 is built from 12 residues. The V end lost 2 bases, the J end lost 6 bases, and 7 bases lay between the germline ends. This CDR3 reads CASSDPGDGYTF. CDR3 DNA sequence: TGTGCCAGCAGTGACCCAGGGGATGGCTACACCTTC.

This chain's CDR3 is CASSPRTGFGWYF. CDR3 DNA: TGTGCCAGCAGTCCCCGGACAGGTTTCGGATGGTACTTC. This chain connects TRBV27 to TRBJ2-5; 7 positions match TRBD1. V lost 5 bases and J lost 13; bases outside the gene matches: 13. The CDR3 totals 13 residues. The germline V gene encodes CDR1 MNHEY and CDR2 SMNVEV (reference sequence).

CDR3 amino acids: CASSLLGQGAWNEQFF. As DNA, the CDR3 is TGTGCCAGCAGTTTATTGGGACAGGGGGCGTGGAATGAGCAGTTCTTC. The genes are TRBV28 and TRBJ2-1; TRBD1 agrees at 12 bases. CDR1 is MDHEN, CDR2 SYDVKM, per germline. J lost 7 bases, V lost 1 base, and 5 bases had no gene match. The CDR3 extends over 16 amino acids.

The CDR3 protein is CASSPLNEQYF. The CDR3 DNA follows: TGTGCCAGCTCACCACTCAACGAGCAGTACTTC. V usage is TRBV18 and J usage is TRBJ2-7; D gene uncertain. The CDR3 loop spans 11 amino acids. Trimming removed 1 base from V and 5 bases from J, with 3 bases in between. CDR1 is KGHSH and CDR2 is LQKENI in the germline V gene.

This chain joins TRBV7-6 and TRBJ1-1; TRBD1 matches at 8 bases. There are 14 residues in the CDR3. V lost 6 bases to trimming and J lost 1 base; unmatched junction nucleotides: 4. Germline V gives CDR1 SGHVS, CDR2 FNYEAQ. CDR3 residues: CASRPGQGNTEAFF. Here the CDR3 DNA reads TGTGCCAGCAGACCTGGACAGGGGAACACTGAAGCTTTCTTT.

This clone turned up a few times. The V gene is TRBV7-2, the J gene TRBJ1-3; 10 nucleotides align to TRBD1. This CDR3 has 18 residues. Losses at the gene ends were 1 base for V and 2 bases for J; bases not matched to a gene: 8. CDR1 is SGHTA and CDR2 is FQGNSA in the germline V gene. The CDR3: CASSLEALGQGTGNTIYF. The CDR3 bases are TGTGCCAGCAGCTTAGAGGCTTTGGGACAGGGGACTGGAAACACCATATATTTT.

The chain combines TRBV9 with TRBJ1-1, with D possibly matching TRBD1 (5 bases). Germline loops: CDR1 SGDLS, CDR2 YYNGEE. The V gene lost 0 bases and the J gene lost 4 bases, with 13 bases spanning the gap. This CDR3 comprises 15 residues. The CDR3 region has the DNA TGTGCCAGCAGCGTAGGCGACCAAAGGGGCACTGAAGCTTTCTTT. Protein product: CASSVGDQRGTEAFF. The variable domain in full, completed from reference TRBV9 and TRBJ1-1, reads DSGVTQTPKHLITATGQRVTLRCSPRSGDLSVYWYQQSLDQGLQFLIQYYNGEERAKGNILERFSAQQFPDLHSELNLSSLELGDSALYFCASSVGDQRGTEAFFGQGTRLTVV.

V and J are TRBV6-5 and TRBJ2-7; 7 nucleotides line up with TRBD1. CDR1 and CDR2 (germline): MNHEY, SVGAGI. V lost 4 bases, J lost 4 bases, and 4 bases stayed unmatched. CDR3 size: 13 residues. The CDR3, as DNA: TGTGCCAGCAGTTCGTTACAGGGGTACGAGCAGTACTTC. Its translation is CASSSLQGYEQYF.

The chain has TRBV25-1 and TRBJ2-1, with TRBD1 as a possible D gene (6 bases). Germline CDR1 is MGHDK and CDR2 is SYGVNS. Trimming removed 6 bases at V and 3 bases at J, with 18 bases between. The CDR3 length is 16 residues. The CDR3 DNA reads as TGTGCCAGCAGGGACTCGACAGGATCGTTCTACAATGAGCAGTTCTTC. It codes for CASRDSTGSFYNEQFF.

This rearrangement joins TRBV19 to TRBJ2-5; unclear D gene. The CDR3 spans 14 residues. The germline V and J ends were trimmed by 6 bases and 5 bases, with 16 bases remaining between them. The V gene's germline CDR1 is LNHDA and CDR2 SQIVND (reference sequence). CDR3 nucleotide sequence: TGTGCCAGTAGCGTCAGCCTGACGAGGGAGACCCAGTACTTC. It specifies CASSVSLTRETQYF.

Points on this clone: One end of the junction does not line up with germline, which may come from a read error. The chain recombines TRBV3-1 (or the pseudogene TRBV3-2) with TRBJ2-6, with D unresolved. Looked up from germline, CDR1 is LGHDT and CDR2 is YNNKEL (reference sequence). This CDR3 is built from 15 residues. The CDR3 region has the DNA TGTGCCAGCACCCAACGAGCCTCTGGGGCCAACGTCCTGACTTTC. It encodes CASTQRASGANVLTF.

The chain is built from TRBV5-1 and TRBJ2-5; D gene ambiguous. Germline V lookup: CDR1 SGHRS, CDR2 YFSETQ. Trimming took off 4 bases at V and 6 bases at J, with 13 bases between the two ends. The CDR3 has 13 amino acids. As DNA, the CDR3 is TGCGCCAGCAGCCCACAATGGTTGCAGACCCAGTACTTC. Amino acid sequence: CASSPQWLQTQYF.

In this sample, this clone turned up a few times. Written as DNA, the CDR3 is TGTGCCAGCAGTCCCTATGGGACTCACTATGGCTACACCTTC. As protein: CASSPYGTHYGYTF. The chain links TRBV27 to TRBJ1-2, with D tentatively TRBD1 (5 bases). Trimming took 5 bases from V and 3 from J, leaving 13 bases between them. The CDR3 sequence is 14 residues long. The germline V gene has CDR1 MNHEY and CDR2 SMNVEV (reference sequence).

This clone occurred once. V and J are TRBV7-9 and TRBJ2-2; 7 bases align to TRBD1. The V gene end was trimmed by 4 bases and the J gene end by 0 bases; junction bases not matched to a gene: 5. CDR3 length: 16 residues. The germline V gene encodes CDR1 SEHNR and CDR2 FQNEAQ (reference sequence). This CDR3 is CASSSGQAANTGELFF. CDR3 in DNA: TGTGCCAGCAGCTCTGGACAGGCCGCGAACACCGGGGAGCTGTTTTTT.